Presented here are 16 T cell receptor beta chains from one specimen sequenced in a study of blood T cell repertoires in COVID-19. The protocol was immunoSEQ multiplex PCR, while the TCRdb copy is restricted to in-frame clones and leaves out a portion. The sample carries fewer than 75,000 clones, approximately 89% recorded once. Sequencing used peripheral blood. The origin of the receptors is a man aged 55 to 70 with active or convalescent COVID-19.

The rearrangement joins TRBV28 to TRBJ1-2; D might be TRBD1 (5 bases). The CDR3 spans 15 residues. Germline V CDR1 and CDR2: MDHEN, SYDVKM. Trimming took 5 bases from V and 0 from J, leaving 13 bases between them. The CDR3 protein is CASSATGQTNYGYTF. DNA for the CDR3: TGTGCCAGCAGTGCAACCGGACAAACTAACTATGGCTACACCTTC.

This clone appeared once. The chain recombines TRBV20-1 with TRBJ1-5; D call uncertain. The CDR3 extends over 14 amino acids. V was pared by 3 bases and J by 3 bases, with 12 bases between. CDR1 is DFQATT and CDR2 is SNEGSKA in the germline V gene (reference sequence). CDR3 amino acids: CSASVQPDNQPQHF. As DNA, the CDR3 is TGCAGTGCTAGTGTACAGCCTGACAATCAGCCCCAGCATTTT.

The chain couples TRBV12-3 or TRBV12-4 to TRBJ1-4; D is ambiguous. V was clipped by 5 bases and J by 7 bases, with 11 bases between them. CDR3 length equals 13 residues. The CDR3 sequence is CASSPPFGEKLFF. CDR3 DNA: TGTGCCAGCAGTCCCCCGTTCGGTGAAAAACTGTTTTTT.

The J gene is TRBJ1-6, the V gene TRBV3-1 (or the pseudogene TRBV3-2), with 7 bases matching TRBD1. J was trimmed by 6 bases and V by 5 bases; bases with no gene match: 7. Germline V lookup: CDR1 LGHDT, CDR2 YNNKEL (reference sequence). This CDR3 has 15 amino acids. The CDR3 reads CASSKGDSPNSPLHF. In DNA form, the CDR3 reads TGTGCCAGCAGCAAGGGGGACAGCCCTAATTCACCCCTCCACTTT.

The chain uses TRBV4-1 and TRBJ2-7, with 9 positions matching TRBD1. The CDR3 length is 14 residues. J was trimmed by 7 bases and V by 5 bases; bases with no gene match: 9. Germline-derived CDR1 and CDR2 are MGHRA and YSYEKL. The CDR3 region has the DNA TGCGCCAGCAGCTTTAACAGGGGGCTGTTTGAGCAGTACTTC. Residues: CASSFNRGLFEQYF.

The chain employs TRBV5-1 and TRBJ2-5; a weak D match, TRBD2 (6 bases). The CDR3 covers 14 residues. Trimming took 2 bases from V and 7 from J, leaving 15 bases between them. The V gene's germline CDR1 is SGHRS and CDR2 YFSETQ. DNA for the CDR3: TGCGCCAGCAGCTTCCCAGCGGGTAGCGGGACCCAGTACTTC. This sequence encodes CASSFPAGSGTQYF.

This chain links TRBV2 with TRBJ2-1; D is possibly TRBD2 (6 bases). The CDR3 spans 16 residues. Trimming stripped 6 bases from V and 2 bases from J, with 17 bases between. CDR1 is SNHLY and CDR2 is FYNNEI in the germline V gene. CDR3: CASRRTGLGTYNEQFF. CDR3 DNA sequence: TGTGCCAGCAGGCGGACGGGACTGGGAACCTACAATGAGCAGTTCTTC.

The chain carries TRBV7-9 and TRBJ2-2, with 13 bases matching TRBD2. CDR1 and CDR2 from the germline V gene are SEHNR and FQNEAQ (reference sequence). Trimming removed 4 bases from V and 5 bases from J; junction bases left unmatched: 4. CDR3 size: 16 residues. CDR3 residues: CASSSPGLAGTGELFF. DNA of the CDR3: TGTGCCAGCAGCTCACCGGGACTAGCGGGAACCGGGGAGCTGTTTTTT.

CDR3 DNA sequence: TGCGCCAGCAGTAGGGGGGGCGGGAGCTCCTACGAGCAGTACTTC. As protein: CASSRGGGSSYEQYF. The chain links TRBV10-1 to TRBJ2-7, with D possibly being TRBD2 (7 bases). Germline assignment: CDR1 WNHNN and CDR2 SYGVQD (reference sequence). There are 15 residues in the CDR3. Trimming took 5 bases from V and 0 from J, leaving 14 bases between them.

V and J are TRBV6-6 and TRBJ1-2; 10 nucleotides agree with TRBD1. With 8 bases clipped from V and 8 bases from J, the junction kept 2 bases outside the gene matches. Germline loops: CDR1 MNHNY, CDR2 SVGAGI (reference sequence). The CDR3 is made up of 11 amino acids. The CDR3 region has the DNA TGTGCCAGCGGGACAGGGGACGGCTACACCTTC. Amino acid sequence: CASGTGDGYTF.

The chain links TRBV6-2 or TRBV6-3 to TRBJ1-1; the D gene is possibly TRBD1 (5 bases). This CDR3 comprises 16 residues. The V and J ends lost 2 bases and 6 bases respectively, with 19 bases between them. Germline CDR1 reads MNHEY; CDR2 reads SVGEGT. CDR3 bases: TGTGCCAGCAGTTACCCACTTTGGTCAGGGATCGCTGAAGCTTTCTTT. Encoded protein: CASSYPLWSGIAEAFF.

Here the CDR3 reads CASRPGQGNYGYTF. CDR3 DNA sequence: TGTGCCAGCAGGCCGGGACAGGGTAACTATGGCTACACCTTC. This chain connects TRBV6-5 to TRBJ1-2, with 9 bases matching TRBD1. V lost 6 bases, J lost 1 base, and 3 bases stayed unmatched. Germline-derived CDR1 and CDR2 are MNHEY and SVGAGI. This CDR3 is built from 14 residues.

The chain joins TRBV6-2 or TRBV6-3 to TRBJ1-5, with unresolved D. V gave up 5 bases and J gave up 7 bases, with 12 bases separating them. Looked up from germline, CDR1 is MNHEY and CDR2 is SVGEGT. The CDR3 loop spans 13 amino acids. The CDR3 coding sequence is TGTGCCAGCAGTCCCCAGGAAATACAGCCCCAGCATTTT. Residues: CASSPQEIQPQHF.

J is TRBJ2-5 and V is TRBV7-2; 7 bases line up with TRBD1. The V segment lost 2 bases and the J segment 4 bases; nucleotides outside the gene matches: 7. This CDR3 region has 15 residues. Germline-derived CDR1 and CDR2 are SGHTA and FQGNSA. CDR3 nucleotides: TGTGCCAGCAGCTTAAGGGGGCGCGTCCGAGAGACCCAGTACTTC. It yields the protein CASSLRGRVRETQYF.

The gene calls are TRBV29-1 and TRBJ1-2; the D is unclear. Germline V gene lookup returns CDR1 SQVTM and CDR2 ANQGSEA. CDR3 length: 16 amino acids. The V and J ends lost 3 bases and 0 bases respectively, with 17 bases between them. The DNA of the CDR3 is TGCAGCGTTGATAGCCGCGGTTATGGCGCTAACTATGGCTACACCTTC. Translated: CSVDSRGYGANYGYTF.

The genes are TRBV29-1 and TRBJ1-6; 9 bases align to TRBD1. V shed 4 bases and J 10 bases; nucleotides not matched to a gene: 5. The CDR3 covers 13 residues. The germline V gene has CDR1 SQVTM and CDR2 ANQGSEA. CDR3 sequence: CSVGRDRESPLHF. Here the CDR3 DNA reads TGCAGCGTTGGCAGGGACAGGGAATCACCCCTCCACTTT.